Shown below are 5 T cell receptor beta chains from a single sample sequenced in a study of T cells in Graves' hyperthyroidism and ophthalmopathy (dated by TCRdb to 2018 to 2020). The method was multiplex PCR. TCRdb shows the sequencer as Illumina HiSeq 2000. The TCR beta CDR3 regions were amplified from RNA transcripts. The TCR CDR3 was subjected to a first round of RT-PCR using the HTBI primer set and the Qiagen OneStep RT-PCR kit. In-frame beta chains were kept once TCRdb had trimmed the public reads at Q25 with fastp and called clones with MiXCR. Rows with a matching CDR3 protein are joined into one entry that keeps the most common DNA and genes. The sample table holds roughly 500,000 distinct CDR3 sequences, of which 40% to 55% were seen once. The top ten hold roughly 19% of the sample. Specimen: peripheral blood or thyroid tissue (not recorded which). The receptors were gathered from an adult woman with Graves' disease, either hyperthyroidism or ophthalmopathy (not recorded which).

The sample holds many counts of this clonotype. The CDR3 DNA is TGTGCCAGCAGTGAGGTGGTCCTAACTGGAAACACCATATATTTT. It encodes CASSEVVLTGNTIYF. This chain uses TRBV6-1 with TRBJ1-3; D is unclear. CDR3 size: 15 residues. V was trimmed by 3 bases and J by 2 bases, leaving 11 bases between them. Germline V lookup: CDR1 MNHNS, CDR2 SASEGT.

This chain uses TRBV20-1 with TRBJ2-5; 7 bases are a match to TRBD2. Germline V gene sequence: CDR1 DFQATT, CDR2 SNEGSKA (reference sequence). CDR3 size: 15 residues. Unmatched junction bases numbered 14, after V lost 4 bases and J lost 6 bases. The CDR3 DNA is TGCAGTGCTAAAGTACAGACTAGCAGGAGCCAGACCCAGTACTTC. This sequence encodes CSAKVQTSRSQTQYF.

The chain couples TRBV25-1 to TRBJ2-5, with TRBD2 matching 7 bases. The trim removed 8 bases at V and 2 bases at J, leaving 2 bases unmatched. This CDR3 has 12 residues. Germline loops: CDR1 MGHDK, CDR2 SYGVNS. The CDR3 bases are TGTGCCAGCCGACTAGCTCAAGAGACCCAGTACTTC. This translates into CASRLAQETQYF.

The CDR3 loop reads CASRGAQETQYF. The CDR3 DNA is TGTGCCAGCAGAGGGGCCCAAGAGACCCAGTACTTC. The gene calls are TRBV2 and TRBJ2-5; D may be TRBD1 (5 bases). The CDR3 length is 12 residues. Trimming removed 6 bases from V and 1 base from J, with 6 bases in between. CDR1 and CDR2 (germline): SNHLY, FYNNEI.

V gene TRBV5-1 combines with J gene TRBJ2-5; 8 bases are shared with TRBD2. CDR1 is SGHRS and CDR2 is YFSETQ in the germline V gene. The junction had 6 bases not matched to a gene; V was cut back by 7 bases and J by 1 base. CDR3 length: 14 amino acids. The CDR3 region is CASVPGGSQETQYF. The CDR3, as DNA: TGCGCCAGCGTCCCGGGGGGGAGCCAAGAGACCCAGTACTTC.